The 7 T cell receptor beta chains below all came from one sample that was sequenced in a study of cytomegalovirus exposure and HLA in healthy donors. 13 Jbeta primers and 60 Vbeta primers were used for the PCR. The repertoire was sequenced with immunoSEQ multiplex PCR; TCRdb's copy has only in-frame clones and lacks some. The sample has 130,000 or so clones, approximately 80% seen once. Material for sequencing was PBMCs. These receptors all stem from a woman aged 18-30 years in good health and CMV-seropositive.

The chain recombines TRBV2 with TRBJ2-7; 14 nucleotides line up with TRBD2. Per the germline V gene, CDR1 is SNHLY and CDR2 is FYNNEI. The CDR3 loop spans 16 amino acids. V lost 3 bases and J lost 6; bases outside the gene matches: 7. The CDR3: CASSEGLAGDSREQYF. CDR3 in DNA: TGTGCCAGCAGTGAGGGACTAGCGGGGGACTCGCGCGAGCAGTACTTC.

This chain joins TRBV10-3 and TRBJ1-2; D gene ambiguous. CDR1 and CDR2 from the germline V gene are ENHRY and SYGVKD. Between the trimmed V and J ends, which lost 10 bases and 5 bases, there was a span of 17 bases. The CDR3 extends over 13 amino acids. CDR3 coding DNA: TGTGCCACCGAGGGAGGGAATACTTATGGCTACACCTTC. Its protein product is CATEGGNTYGYTF.

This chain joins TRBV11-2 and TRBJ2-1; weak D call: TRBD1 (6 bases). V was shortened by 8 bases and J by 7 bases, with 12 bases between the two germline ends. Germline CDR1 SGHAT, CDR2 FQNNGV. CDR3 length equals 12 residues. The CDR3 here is CASGGSGNEQFF. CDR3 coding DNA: TGTGCCAGCGGGGGCTCGGGAAATGAGCAGTTCTTC.

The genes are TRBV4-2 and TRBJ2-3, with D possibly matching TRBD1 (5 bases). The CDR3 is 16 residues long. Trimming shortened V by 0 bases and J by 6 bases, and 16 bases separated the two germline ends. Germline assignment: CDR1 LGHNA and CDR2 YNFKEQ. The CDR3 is CASSQDEGRGPDTQYF. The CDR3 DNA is TGTGCCAGCAGCCAAGATGAAGGTAGGGGCCCCGATACGCAGTATTTT.

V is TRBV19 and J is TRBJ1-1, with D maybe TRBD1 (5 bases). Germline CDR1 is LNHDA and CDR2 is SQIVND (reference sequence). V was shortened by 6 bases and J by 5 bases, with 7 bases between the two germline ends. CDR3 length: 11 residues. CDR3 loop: CASRQGTEAFF. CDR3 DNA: TGTGCCAGTAGGCAGGGAACTGAAGCTTTCTTT.

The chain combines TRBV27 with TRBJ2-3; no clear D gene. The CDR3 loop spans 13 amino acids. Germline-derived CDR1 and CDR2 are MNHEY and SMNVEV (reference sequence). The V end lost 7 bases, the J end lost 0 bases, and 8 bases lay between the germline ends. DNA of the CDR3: TGTGCCAGCAAGGAGCAAAGCACAGATACGCAGTATTTT. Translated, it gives CASKEQSTDTQYF.

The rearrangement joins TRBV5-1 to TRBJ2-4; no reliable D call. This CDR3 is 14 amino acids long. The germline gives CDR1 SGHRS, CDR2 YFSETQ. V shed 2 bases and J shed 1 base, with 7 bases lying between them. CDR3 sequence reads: CASSLSEAKNIQYF. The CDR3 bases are TGCGCCAGCAGCTTAAGTGAGGCCAAAAACATTCAGTACTTC.